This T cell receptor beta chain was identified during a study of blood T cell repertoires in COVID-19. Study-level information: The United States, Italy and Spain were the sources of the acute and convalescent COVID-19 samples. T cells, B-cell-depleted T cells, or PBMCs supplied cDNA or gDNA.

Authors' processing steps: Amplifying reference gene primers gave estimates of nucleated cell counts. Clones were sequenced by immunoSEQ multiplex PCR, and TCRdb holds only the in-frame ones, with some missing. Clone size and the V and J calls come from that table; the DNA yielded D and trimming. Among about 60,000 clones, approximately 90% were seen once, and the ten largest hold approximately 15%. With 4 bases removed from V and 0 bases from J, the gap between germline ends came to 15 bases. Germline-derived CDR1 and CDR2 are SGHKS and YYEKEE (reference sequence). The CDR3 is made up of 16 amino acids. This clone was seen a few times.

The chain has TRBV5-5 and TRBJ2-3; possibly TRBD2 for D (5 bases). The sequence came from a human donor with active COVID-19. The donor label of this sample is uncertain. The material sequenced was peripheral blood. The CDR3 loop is CASSPRVGGSTDTQYF. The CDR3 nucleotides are TGTGCCAGCAGCCCGAGGGTCGGCGGGAGCACAGATACGCAGTATTTT.